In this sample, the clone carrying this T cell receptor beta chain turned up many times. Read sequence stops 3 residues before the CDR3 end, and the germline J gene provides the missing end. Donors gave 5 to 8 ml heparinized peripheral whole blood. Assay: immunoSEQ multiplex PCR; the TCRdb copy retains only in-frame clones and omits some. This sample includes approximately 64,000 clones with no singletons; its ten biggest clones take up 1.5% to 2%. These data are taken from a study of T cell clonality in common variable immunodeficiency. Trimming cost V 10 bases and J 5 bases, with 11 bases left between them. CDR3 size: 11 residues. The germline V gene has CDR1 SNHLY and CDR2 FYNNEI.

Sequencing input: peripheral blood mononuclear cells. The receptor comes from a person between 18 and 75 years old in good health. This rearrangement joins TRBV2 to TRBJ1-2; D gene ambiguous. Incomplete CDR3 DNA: TGTGCCATTCCGGTTCCATATGGC. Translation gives CAIPVPYG. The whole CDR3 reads CAIPVPYGYTF.